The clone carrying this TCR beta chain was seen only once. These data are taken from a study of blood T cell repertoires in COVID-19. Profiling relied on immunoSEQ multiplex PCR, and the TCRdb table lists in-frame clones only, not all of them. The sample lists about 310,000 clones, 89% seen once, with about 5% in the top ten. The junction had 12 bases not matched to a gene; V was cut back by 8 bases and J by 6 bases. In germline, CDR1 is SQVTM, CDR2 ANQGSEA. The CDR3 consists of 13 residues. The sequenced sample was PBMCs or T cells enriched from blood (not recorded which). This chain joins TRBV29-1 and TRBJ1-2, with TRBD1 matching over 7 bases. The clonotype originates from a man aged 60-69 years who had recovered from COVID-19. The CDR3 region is CSTTGQELDGYTF. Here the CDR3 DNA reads TGCAGCACGACCGGACAGGAGCTGGATGGCTACACCTTC.